What follows describes a single T cell receptor beta chain. Its specificity is unknown. This sample was taken from a study of cytomegalovirus exposure and HLA in healthy donors. Study summary: The 600 to 800 first-cohort repertoires shared a platform with the roughly 110 validation repertoires, as reported in a later analysis. Whole-study results and caveats: About 180 TCR beta chains were listed as cytomegalovirus-associated. In vitro work confirmed that a few CMV-associated chains recognize CMV antigens. Subsequent analysis of the approximately 110 validation repertoires found a tendency for first-cohort TCR clusters to co-occur.

Assay: immunoSEQ multiplex PCR; the TCRdb copy retains only in-frame clones and omits some. The table lists approximately 160,000 clones, about 90% of them singletons. Looked up from germline, CDR1 is SEHNR and CDR2 is FQNEAQ (reference sequence). J was trimmed by 0 bases and V by 8 bases; bases with no gene match: 13. This CDR3 contains 17 residues. The source is a woman aged 18 to 35 in good health and CMV-seropositive. The sample comprised PBMCs. V and J are TRBV7-9 and TRBJ2-3, with 8 positions matching TRBD2. In DNA, the CDR3 is TGTGCCAGCGCCTTCCCTACTAGCGGAGAGAGCACAGATACGCAGTATTTT. Encoded protein: CASAFPTSGESTDTQYF. The entire variable domain, with the rest obtained from reference TRBV7-9 and TRBJ2-3, is as follows: DTGVSQNPRHKITKRGQNVTFRCDPISEHNRLYWYRQTLGQGPEFLTYFQNEAQLEKSRLLSDRFSAERPKGSFSTLEIQRTEQGDSAMYLCASAFPTSGESTDTQYFGPGTRLTVL.